A single count supports the clone carrying this T cell receptor beta chain. Its antigen remains unknown. The record originates from a study of cytomegalovirus exposure and HLA in healthy donors. Study results and caveats: Analyzed later, most CMV-associated TCR beta chains appeared HLA-restricted. In an earlier analysis, most TCR beta V segments were productive about 87% or about 30% of the time.

The PCR ran on 60 Vbeta and 13 Jbeta primers. Original handling: Later reanalysis found around 84 million unique TCR beta chains, 10 million to 14 million of them shared. Libraries were prepared by immunoSEQ multiplex PCR; TCRdb keeps only in-frame clonotypes and omits some of them. That table supplies the V and J calls and clone size; D and trimming were determined from the DNA. The data contain a few hundred thousand clones, approximately 91% of them seen just once; the ten biggest clones take up around 1.7%. Losses at the gene ends were 2 bases for V and 2 bases for J; bases not matched to a gene: 4. The CDR3 sequence is 16 residues long. Germline CDR1 is SNHLY and CDR2 is FYNNEI.

Specimen: PBMCs. The J gene is TRBJ1-3, the V gene TRBV2, with 9 bases fitting TRBD1. This clonotype originated in a girl aged 2 to 9 in good health and CMV-seronegative. This CDR3 reads CASSENRGRPGNTIYF. The CDR3 DNA follows: TGTGCCAGCAGTGAAAACAGGGGGCGGCCTGGAAACACCATATATTTT.